This T cell receptor beta chain was sequenced during a study of T cells in Graves' hyperthyroidism and ophthalmopathy. Study outcomes and limitations: From stable hyperthyroidism, ophthalmopathy was separated by a 13 V-J model.

The CDR3 covers 13 residues. The V gene lost 2 bases and the J gene lost 3 bases, with 8 bases spanning the gap. Germline CDR1 is KGHSH and CDR2 is LQKENI. Comments on this clonotype: The antigen remains unidentified.

The source material, RNA transcripts, was used to amplify TCR beta CDR3 regions. The TCR CDR3 first-round RT-PCR relied on the HTBI primer set. TCRdb independently ran MiXCR on the multiplex PCR reads; one entry per CDR3 protein. The repertoire holds about 690,000 distinct CDR3 sequences, with 15% to 20% as singletons. No ophthalmopathy progression within 18 months constituted stable Graves' hyperthyroidism. Patients aged 18 to 65 with hyperthyroidism were newly diagnosed, with duration under 2 months. The receptor comes from a man aged 50-59 years with Graves' hyperthyroidism. Sequencing was done on a sample of blood. The V and J genes are TRBV18 and TRBJ2-7, with D perhaps TRBD2 (5 bases). CDR3 DNA sequence: TGTGCCAGCTCACCAGAGCGGATCTACGAGCAGTACTTC. It is translated as CASSPERIYEQYF.